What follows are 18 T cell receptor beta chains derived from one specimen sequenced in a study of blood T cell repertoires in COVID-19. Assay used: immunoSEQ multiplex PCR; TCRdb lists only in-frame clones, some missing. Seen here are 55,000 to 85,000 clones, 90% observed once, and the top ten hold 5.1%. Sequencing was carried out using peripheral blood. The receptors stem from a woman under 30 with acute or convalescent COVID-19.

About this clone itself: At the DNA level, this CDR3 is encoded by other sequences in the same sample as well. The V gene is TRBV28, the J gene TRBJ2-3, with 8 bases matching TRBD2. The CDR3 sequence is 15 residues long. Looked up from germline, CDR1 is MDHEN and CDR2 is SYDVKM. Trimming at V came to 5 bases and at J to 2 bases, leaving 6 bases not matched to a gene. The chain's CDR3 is CASSLPSGLTDTQYF. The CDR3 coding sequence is TGTGCCAGCAGTCTACCTAGCGGGCTCACAGATACGCAGTATTTT.

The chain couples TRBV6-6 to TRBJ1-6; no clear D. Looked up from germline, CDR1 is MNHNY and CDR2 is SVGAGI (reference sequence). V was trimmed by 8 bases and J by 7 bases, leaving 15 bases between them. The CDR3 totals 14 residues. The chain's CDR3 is CASRSGQNNSPLHF. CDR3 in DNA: TGTGCCAGCCGAAGTGGTCAGAACAATTCACCCCTCCACTTT.

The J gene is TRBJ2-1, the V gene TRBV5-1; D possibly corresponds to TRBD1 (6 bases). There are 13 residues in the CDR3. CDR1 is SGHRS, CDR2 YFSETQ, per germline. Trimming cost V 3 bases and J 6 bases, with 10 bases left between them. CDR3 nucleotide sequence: TGCGCCAGCAGCTCCACAGGGACCAATGAGCAGTTCTTC. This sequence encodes CASSSTGTNEQFF. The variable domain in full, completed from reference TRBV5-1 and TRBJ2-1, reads KAGVTQTPRYLIKTRGQQVTLSCSPISGHRSVSWYQQTPGQGLQFLFEYFSETQRNKGNFPGRFSGRQFSNSRSEMNVSTLELGDSALYLCASSSTGTNEQFFGPGTRLTVL.

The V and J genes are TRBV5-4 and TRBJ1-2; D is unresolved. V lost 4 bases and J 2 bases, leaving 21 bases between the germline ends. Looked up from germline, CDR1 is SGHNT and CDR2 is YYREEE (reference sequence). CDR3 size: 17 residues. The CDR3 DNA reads TGTGCCAGCAGCCGGGGAGGGAAGTTCCAAATGAACTATGGCTACACCTTC. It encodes CASSRGGKFQMNYGYTF.

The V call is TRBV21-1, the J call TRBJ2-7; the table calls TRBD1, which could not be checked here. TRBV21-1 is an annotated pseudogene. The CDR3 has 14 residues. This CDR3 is CASSKTGTPYEQYF. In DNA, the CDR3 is TGTGCCAGCAGCAAGACAGGGACCCCTTACGAGCAGTACTTC.

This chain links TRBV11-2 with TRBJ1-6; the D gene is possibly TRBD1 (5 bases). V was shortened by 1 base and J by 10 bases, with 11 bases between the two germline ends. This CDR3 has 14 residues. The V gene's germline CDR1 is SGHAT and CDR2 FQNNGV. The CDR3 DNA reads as TGTGCCAGCAGCTTAGGGGGGGTTCTCTCACCCCTCCACTTT. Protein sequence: CASSLGGVLSPLHF.

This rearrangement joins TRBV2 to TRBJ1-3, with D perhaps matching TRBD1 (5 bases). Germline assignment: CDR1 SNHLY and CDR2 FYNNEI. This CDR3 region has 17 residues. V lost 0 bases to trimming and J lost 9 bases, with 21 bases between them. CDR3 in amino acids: CASSEAIAGPSGRTIYF. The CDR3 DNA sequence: TGTGCCAGCAGTGAAGCCATTGCGGGACCGAGTGGACGCACCATATATTTT.

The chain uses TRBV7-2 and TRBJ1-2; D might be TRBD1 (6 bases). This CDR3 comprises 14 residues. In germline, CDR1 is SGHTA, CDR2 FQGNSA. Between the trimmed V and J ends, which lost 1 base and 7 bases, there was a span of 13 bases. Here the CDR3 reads CASSLERLQGGYTF. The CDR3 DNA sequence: TGTGCCAGCAGCTTAGAACGGCTACAGGGTGGCTACACCTTC.

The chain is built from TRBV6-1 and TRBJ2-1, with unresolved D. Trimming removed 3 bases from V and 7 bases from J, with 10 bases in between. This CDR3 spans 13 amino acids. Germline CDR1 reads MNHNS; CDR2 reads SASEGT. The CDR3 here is CASSEYSANEQFF. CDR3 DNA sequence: TGTGCCAGCAGTGAGTACAGTGCAAATGAGCAGTTCTTC.

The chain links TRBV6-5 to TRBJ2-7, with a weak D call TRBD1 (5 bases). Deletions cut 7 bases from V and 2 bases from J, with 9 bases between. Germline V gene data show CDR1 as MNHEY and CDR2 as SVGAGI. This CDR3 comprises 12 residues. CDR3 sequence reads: CASTRGPYEQYF. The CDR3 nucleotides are TGTGCCAGCACTAGGGGTCCCTACGAGCAGTACTTC.

CDR3 coding DNA: TGTGCCAGCAGCTCCTTCGGTGGAGTAGCGGGTGCCGGGGAGCAGTACTTC. Protein product: CASSSFGGVAGAGEQYF. The rearrangement joins TRBV7-2 to TRBJ2-7; 7 bases fit TRBD2. V was pared by 4 bases and J by 7 bases, with 19 bases of the junction left unmatched. CDR1 and CDR2 from the germline V gene are SGHTA and FQGNSA. The CDR3 totals 17 residues.

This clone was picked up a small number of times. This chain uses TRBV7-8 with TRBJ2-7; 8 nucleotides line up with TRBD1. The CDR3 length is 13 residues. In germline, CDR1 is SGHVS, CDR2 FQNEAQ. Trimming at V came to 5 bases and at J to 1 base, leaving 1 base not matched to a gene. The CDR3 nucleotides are TGTGCCAGCAGCAGACAGGGGTCCTACGAGCAGTACTTC. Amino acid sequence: CASSRQGSYEQYF.

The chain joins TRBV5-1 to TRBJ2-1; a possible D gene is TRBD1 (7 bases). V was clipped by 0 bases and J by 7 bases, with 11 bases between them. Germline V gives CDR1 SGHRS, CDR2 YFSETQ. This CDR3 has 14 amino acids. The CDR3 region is CASSLGQGGNEQFF. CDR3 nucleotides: TGCGCCAGCAGCTTGGGACAGGGAGGAAATGAGCAGTTCTTC.

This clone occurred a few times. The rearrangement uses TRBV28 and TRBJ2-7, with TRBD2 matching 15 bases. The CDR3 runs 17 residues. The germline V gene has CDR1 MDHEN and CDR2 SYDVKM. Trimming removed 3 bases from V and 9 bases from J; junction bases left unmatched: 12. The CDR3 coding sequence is TGTGCCAGCAGTTTCGCCCCGGGACTAGCGGGAGGTAAAGGGCAGTACTTC. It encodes CASSFAPGLAGGKGQYF.

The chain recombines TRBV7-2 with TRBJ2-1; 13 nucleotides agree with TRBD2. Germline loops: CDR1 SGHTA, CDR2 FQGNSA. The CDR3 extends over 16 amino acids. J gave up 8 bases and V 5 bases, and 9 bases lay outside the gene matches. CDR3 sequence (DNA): TGTGCCAGCAGCAAGAAACTAGCGGGAGGGATCTATGAGCAGTTCTTC. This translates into CASSKKLAGGIYEQFF.

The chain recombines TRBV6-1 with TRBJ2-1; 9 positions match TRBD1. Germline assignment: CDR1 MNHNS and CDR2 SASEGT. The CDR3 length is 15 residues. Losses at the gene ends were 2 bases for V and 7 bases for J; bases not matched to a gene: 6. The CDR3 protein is CASSEMGTGFNEQFF. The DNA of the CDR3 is TGTGCCAGCAGTGAAATGGGGACAGGGTTTAATGAGCAGTTCTTC.

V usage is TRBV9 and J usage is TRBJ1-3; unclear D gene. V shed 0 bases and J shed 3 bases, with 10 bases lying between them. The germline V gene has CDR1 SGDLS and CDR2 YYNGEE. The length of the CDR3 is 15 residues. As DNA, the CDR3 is TGTGCCAGCAGCGTAGGAGGGTTTGGTGGAAACACCATATATTTT. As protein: CASSVGGFGGNTIYF.

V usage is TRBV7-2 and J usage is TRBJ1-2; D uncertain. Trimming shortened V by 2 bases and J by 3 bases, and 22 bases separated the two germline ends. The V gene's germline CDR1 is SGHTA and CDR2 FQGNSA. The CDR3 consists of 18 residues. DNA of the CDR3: TGTGCCAGCAGCTTACGGTTGGGTCCAGGTTGGGTTCACTATGGCTACACCTTC. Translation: CASSLRLGPGWVHYGYTF.